What follows are 9 T cell receptor beta chains derived from one specimen sequenced in a study of patients and donors after allogeneic stem cell transplantation. TCRdb recomputed calls from the RT-PCR reads with MiXCR, one row per CDR3 protein. The sample holds 800,000 to 1,000,000 distinct CDR3 sequences, more than 15% seen once. Specimen: blood, either unsorted or a sorted T cell fraction (not recorded which). Receptor source: a human donor who was either an allogeneic HSCT recipient or a stem cell or donor lymphocyte infusion donor (not recorded which). It is not recorded whose cells these are; they may come from a transplant donor.

The gene calls are TRBV5-1 and TRBJ2-4, with 11 bases identical to TRBD2. Per the germline V gene, CDR1 is SGHRS and CDR2 is YFSETQ. This CDR3 contains 16 residues. V gave up 3 bases and J gave up 2 bases; unmatched junction bases: 4. The CDR3 is CASSSSSGGTKNIQYF. The CDR3 DNA is TGCGCCAGCAGCTCTTCTAGCGGGGGGACCAAAAACATTCAGTACTTC.

This clonotype was detected a few times. This rearrangement joins TRBV3-1 to TRBJ2-7; TRBD2 agrees at 10 bases. The CDR3 is 16 residues long. Germline lookup yields CDR1 LGHDT and CDR2 YNNKEL (reference sequence). Germline trimming cut 4 bases from V and 6 bases from J; bases unmatched to any gene: 12. The CDR3 DNA sequence: TGTGCCAGCAGCCCAACGGGTATAGCGGGAGGTGGCGAGCAGTACTTC. Translation gives CASSPTGIAGGGEQYF.

The rearrangement links TRBV11-3 to TRBJ2-3, with 8 bases fitting TRBD2. This CDR3 is 14 amino acids long. V shed 4 bases and J 4 bases; nucleotides not matched to a gene: 4. Per the germline V gene, CDR1 is SGHNT and CDR2 is YENEEA. The CDR3 loop is CASSSGLVADTQYF. The CDR3 nucleotides are TGTGCCAGCAGCTCGGGACTAGTGGCAGATACGCAGTATTTT.

This clonotype was recorded a few times. This chain joins TRBV5-6 and TRBJ2-1; no clear D. The germline gives CDR1 SGHDT, CDR2 YYEEEE. The CDR3 consists of 15 residues. The ends were cut back, 0 bases at V and 2 bases at J, with 9 bases in the middle. CDR3 loop: CASSLGAPAYNEQFF. Here the CDR3 DNA reads TGTGCCAGCAGCTTGGGGGCCCCCGCCTACAATGAGCAGTTCTTC.

This clonotype was counted a few times. V gene TRBV7-9 combines with J gene TRBJ2-7; possibly TRBD1 for D (6 bases). V lost 5 bases and J 2 bases, leaving 13 bases between the germline ends. Per the germline V gene, CDR1 is SEHNR and CDR2 is FQNEAQ (reference sequence). The CDR3 covers 14 residues. The CDR3 reads CASSPWDTTYEQYF. The CDR3, as DNA: TGTGCCAGCAGCCCGTGGGACACTACCTACGAGCAGTACTTC.

The chain has TRBV4-2 and TRBJ2-5; a weak D match, TRBD1 (5 bases). Trimming took 1 base from V and 1 from J, leaving 7 bases between them. The germline gives CDR1 LGHNA, CDR2 YNFKEQ. The length of the CDR3 is 14 residues. The CDR3 bases are TGTGCCAGCAGCCAAGGGACATCCCAAGAGACCCAGTACTTC. Residues: CASSQGTSQETQYF.

This clonotype was observed a handful of times. The chain is built from TRBV20-1 and TRBJ2-1; TRBD1 might be the D (6 bases). Germline V gives CDR1 DFQATT, CDR2 SNEGSKA (reference sequence). Deletions cut 1 base from V and 0 bases from J, with 19 bases between. The CDR3 consists of 18 residues. The CDR3 DNA is TGCAGTGCTAGAGGGGCCCAAGGGGGACGGCGCTCCTACAATGAGCAGTTCTTC. This encodes CSARGAQGGRRSYNEQFF.

The chain employs TRBV7-9 and TRBJ1-1; D is uncertain. The germline V gene encodes CDR1 SEHNR and CDR2 FQNEAQ (reference sequence). The CDR3 is made up of 12 amino acids. Trimming cost V 8 bases and J 5 bases, with 12 bases left between them. CDR3 region: CASREDRTEAFF. In DNA, the CDR3 is TGTGCCAGCCGAGAAGATCGGACTGAAGCTTTCTTT.

This clonotype was counted between two and nine times. This rearrangement joins TRBV15 to TRBJ1-5; D not certain. This CDR3 contains 16 residues. CDR1 is LNHNV, CDR2 YYDKDF, per germline (reference sequence). V was pared by 0 bases and J by 0 bases, with 9 bases between. CDR3 residues: CATSRDRDFSNQPQHF. The CDR3, as DNA: TGTGCCACCAGCAGAGATCGGGATTTTAGCAATCAGCCCCAGCATTTT.